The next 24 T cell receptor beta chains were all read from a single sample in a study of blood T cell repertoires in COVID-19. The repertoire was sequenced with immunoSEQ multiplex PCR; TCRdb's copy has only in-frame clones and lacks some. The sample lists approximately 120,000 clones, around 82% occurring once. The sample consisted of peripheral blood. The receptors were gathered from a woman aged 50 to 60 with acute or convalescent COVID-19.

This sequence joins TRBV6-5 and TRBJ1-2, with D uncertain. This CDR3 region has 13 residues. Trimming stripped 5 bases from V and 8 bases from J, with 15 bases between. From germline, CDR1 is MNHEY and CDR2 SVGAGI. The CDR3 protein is CASSMAFPSGYTF. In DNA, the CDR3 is TGTGCCAGCAGTATGGCTTTCCCCTCGGGCTACACCTTC.

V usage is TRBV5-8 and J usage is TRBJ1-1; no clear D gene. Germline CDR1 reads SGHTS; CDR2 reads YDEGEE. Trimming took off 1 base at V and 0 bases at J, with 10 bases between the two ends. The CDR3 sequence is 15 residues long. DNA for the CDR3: TGTGCCAGCAGCTTGAAGCGACGGATGAACACTGAAGCTTTCTTT. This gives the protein CASSLKRRMNTEAFF.

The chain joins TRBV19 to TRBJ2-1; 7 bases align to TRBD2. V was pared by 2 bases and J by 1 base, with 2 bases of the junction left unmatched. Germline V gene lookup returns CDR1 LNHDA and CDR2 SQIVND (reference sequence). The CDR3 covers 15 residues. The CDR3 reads CASSIQGGSYNEQFF. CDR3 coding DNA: TGTGCCAGTAGTATACAGGGAGGGTCCTACAATGAGCAGTTCTTC. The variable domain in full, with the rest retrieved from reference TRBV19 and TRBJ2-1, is DGGITQSPKYLFRKEGQNVTLSCEQNLNHDAMYWYRQDPGQGLRLIYYSQIVNDFQKGDIAEGYSVSREKKESFPLTVTSAQKNPTAFYLCASSIQGGSYNEQFFGPGTRLTVL.

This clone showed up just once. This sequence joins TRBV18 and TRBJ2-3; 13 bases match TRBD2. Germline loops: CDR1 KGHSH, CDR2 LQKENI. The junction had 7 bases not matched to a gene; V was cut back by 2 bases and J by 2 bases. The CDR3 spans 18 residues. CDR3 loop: CASSPGMGLAGNTDTQYF. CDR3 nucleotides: TGTGCCAGCTCACCAGGCATGGGACTAGCGGGGAACACAGATACGCAGTATTTT.

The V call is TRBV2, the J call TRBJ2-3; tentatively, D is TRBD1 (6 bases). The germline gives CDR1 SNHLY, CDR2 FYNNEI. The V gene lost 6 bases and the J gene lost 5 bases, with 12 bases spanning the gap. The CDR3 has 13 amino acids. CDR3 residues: CASRSRGGDTQYF. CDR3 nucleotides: TGTGCCAGCAGGTCCAGGGGCGGAGATACGCAGTATTTT.

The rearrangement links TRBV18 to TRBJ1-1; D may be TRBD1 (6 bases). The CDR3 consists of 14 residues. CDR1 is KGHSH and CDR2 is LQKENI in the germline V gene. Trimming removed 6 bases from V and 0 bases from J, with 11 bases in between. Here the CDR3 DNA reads TGTGCCAGCTCTCACAGGGACGTGAACACTGAAGCTTTCTTT. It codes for CASSHRDVNTEAFF.

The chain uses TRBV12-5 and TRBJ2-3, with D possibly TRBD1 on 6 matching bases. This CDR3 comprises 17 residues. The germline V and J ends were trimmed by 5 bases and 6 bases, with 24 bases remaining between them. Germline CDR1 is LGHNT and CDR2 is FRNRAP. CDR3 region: CASGPPGQSSAGDTQYF. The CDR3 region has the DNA TGTGCTAGTGGTCCACCAGGACAGAGCTCCGCAGGGGATACGCAGTATTTT.

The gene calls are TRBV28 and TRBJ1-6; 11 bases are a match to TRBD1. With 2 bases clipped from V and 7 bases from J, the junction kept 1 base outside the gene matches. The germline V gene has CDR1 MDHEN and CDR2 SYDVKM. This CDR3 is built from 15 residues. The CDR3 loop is CASSLRDRGNSPLHF. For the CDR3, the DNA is TGTGCCAGCAGTTTAAGGGACAGGGGGAATTCACCCCTCCACTTT.

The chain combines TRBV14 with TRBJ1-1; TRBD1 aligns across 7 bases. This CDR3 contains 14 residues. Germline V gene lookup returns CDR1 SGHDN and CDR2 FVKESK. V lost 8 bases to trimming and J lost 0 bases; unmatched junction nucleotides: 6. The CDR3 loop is CASWTGTVNTEAFF. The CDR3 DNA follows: TGTGCCAGCTGGACCGGGACAGTGAACACTGAAGCTTTCTTT.

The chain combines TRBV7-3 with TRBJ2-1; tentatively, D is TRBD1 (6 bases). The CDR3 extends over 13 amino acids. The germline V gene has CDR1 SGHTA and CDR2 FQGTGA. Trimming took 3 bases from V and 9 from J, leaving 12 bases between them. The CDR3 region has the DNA TGTGCCAGCAGCTTTACAGGGTTGGGTGAGCAGTTCTTC. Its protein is CASSFTGLGEQFF.

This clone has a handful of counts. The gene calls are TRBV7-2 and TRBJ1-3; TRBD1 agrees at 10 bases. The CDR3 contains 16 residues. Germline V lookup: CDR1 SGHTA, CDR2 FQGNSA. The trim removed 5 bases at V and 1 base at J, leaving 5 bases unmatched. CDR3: CASSPRGQGSGNTIYF. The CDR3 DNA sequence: TGTGCCAGCAGCCCAAGGGGACAGGGGTCTGGAAACACCATATATTTT.

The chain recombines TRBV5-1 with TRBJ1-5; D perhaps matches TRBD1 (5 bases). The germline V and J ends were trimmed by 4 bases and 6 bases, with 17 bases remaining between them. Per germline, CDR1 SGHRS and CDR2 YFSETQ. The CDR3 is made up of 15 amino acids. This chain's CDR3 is CASSITGIVGQPQHF. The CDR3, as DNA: TGCGCCAGCAGCATCACAGGCATAGTCGGTCAGCCCCAGCATTTT.

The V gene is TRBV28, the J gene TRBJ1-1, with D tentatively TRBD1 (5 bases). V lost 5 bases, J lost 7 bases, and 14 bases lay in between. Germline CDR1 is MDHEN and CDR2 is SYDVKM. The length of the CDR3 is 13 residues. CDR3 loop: CASSPQWDFEAFF. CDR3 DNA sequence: TGTGCCAGCAGTCCTCAGTGGGACTTTGAAGCTTTCTTT.

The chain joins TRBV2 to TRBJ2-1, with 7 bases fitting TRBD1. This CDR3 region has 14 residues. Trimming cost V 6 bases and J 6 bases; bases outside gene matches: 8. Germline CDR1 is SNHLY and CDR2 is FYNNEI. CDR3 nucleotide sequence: TGTGCCAGCAGGAGACAGGGTAGCCCCAATGAGCAGTTCTTC. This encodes CASRRQGSPNEQFF.

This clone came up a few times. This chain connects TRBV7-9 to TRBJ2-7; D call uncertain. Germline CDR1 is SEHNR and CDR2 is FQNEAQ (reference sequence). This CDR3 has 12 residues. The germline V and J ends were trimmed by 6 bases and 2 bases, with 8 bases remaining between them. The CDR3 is CASSFSAYEQYF. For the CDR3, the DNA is TGTGCCAGCAGTTTCTCCGCCTACGAGCAGTACTTC. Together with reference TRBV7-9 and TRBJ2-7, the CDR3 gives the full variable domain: DTGVSQNPRHKITKRGQNVTFRCDPISEHNRLYWYRQTLGQGPEFLTYFQNEAQLEKSRLLSDRFSAERPKGSFSTLEIQRTEQGDSAMYLCASSFSAYEQYFGPGTRLTVT.

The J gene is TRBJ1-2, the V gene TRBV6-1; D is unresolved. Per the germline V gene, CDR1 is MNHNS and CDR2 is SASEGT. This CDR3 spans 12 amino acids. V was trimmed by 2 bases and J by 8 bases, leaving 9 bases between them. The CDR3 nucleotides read TGTGCCAGCAGTGAAACGGTCATGGGCTACACCTTC. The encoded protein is CASSETVMGYTF.

The CDR3 sequence is CASSLGGGAVSYGYTF. CDR3 sequence (DNA): TGTGCCAGCAGCTTGGGCGGGGGGGCCGTAAGCTATGGCTACACCTTC. The chain has TRBV5-6 and TRBJ1-2; possible D gene TRBD1, 6 bases. With 0 bases removed from V and 4 bases from J, the gap between germline ends came to 16 bases. The CDR3 is 16 residues long. The germline gives CDR1 SGHDT, CDR2 YYEEEE.

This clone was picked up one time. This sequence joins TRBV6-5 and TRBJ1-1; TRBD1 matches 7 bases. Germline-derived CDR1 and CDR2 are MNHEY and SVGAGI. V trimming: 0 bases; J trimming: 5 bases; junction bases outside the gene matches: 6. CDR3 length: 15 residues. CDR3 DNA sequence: TGTGCCAGCAGTTACTCGTGGGCAGGGGGGACTGAAGCTTTCTTT. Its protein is CASSYSWAGGTEAFF.

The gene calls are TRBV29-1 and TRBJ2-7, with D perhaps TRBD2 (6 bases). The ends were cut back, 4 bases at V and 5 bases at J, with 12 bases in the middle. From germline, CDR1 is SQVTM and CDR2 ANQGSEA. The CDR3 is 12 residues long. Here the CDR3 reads CSVAGGGDEQYF. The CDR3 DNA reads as TGCAGCGTTGCGGGCGGCGGGGACGAGCAGTACTTC.

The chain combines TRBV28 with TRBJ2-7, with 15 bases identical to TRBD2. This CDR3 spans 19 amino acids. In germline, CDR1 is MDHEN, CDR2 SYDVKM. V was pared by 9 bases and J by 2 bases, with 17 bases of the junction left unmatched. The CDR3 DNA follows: TGTGCCAGTTTAACAGGGACCGGGACTAGCGGGGGGTCCCCCTACGAGCAGTACTTC. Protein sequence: CASLTGTGTSGGSPYEQYF.

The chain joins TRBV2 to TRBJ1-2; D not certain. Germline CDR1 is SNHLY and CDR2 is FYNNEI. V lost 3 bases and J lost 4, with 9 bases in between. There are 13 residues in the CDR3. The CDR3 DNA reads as TGTGCCAGCAGTGAGGAGAACTCCTATGGCTACACCTTC. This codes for CASSEENSYGYTF.

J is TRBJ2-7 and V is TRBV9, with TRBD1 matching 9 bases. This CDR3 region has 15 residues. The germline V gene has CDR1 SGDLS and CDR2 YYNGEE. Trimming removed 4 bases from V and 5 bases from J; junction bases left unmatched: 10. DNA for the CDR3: TGTGCCAGCAGCCCTGGGGGGACAGGGAACCACGAGCAGTACTTC. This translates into CASSPGGTGNHEQYF.

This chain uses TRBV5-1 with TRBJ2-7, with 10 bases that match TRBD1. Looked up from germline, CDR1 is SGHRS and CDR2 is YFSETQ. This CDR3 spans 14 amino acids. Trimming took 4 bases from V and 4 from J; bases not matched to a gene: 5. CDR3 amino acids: CASSIPGQGYEQYF. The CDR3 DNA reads TGCGCCAGCAGCATCCCGGGACAGGGGTACGAGCAGTACTTC.

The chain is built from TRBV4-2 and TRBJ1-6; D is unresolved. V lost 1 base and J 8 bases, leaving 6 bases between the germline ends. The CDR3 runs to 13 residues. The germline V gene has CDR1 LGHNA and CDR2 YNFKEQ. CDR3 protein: CASSQAPYSPLHF. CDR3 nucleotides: TGTGCCAGCAGCCAAGCTCCTTATTCACCCCTCCACTTT.